One sample yielded the 18 T cell receptor beta chains listed below, sequenced in a study of T cell changes during pregnancy in multiple sclerosis. Produced via immunoSEQ multiplex PCR; TCRdb's table is partial and in-frame only. The data contain fewer than 85,000 clones, over 80% of them singletons. This specimen was peripheral blood, taken in the third trimester of pregnancy. The origin of the receptors is a female donor in good health, enrolled as a control in a pregnancy study.

This clone was picked up a small number of times. The rearrangement links TRBV10-3 to TRBJ1-2; TRBD1 matches 7 bases. Germline CDR1 ENHRY, CDR2 SYGVKD. J was trimmed by 7 bases and V by 6 bases; bases with no gene match: 8. CDR3 length: 13 amino acids. CDR3 in amino acids: CAISPGQGVGYTF. The CDR3 bases are TGTGCCATCAGCCCGGGGCAGGGGGTTGGCTACACCTTC.

The V call is TRBV6-6, the J call TRBJ1-5; no definite D call. The CDR3 runs 14 residues. CDR1 MNHNY and CDR2 SVGAGI come from the germline V gene (reference sequence). V shed 4 bases and J shed 5 bases, with 12 bases lying between them. The CDR3 loop reads CASSSRGGDQPQHF. The CDR3 nucleotides are TGTGCCAGCAGTTCCCGGGGAGGAGATCAGCCCCAGCATTTT.

This rearrangement joins TRBV4-3 to TRBJ2-5; D is perhaps TRBD1 (5 bases). The DNA matches TRBJ2-7 better at its end, which makes the J call doubtful. The germline CDR1 and CDR2 sequences are LGHNA and YSLEER. The CDR3 consists of 15 residues. The CDR3 bases are TGCGCCAGCAGCCAAGATCCAAACAGGCCCTACGAGCAGTACTTC. Translating it yields CASSQDPNRPYEQYF.

The V and J genes are TRBV29-1 and TRBJ2-1; 8 positions match TRBD2. The CDR3 totals 14 residues. Germline loops: CDR1 SQVTM, CDR2 ANQGSEA. V lost 7 bases and J lost 5; bases outside the gene matches: 10. In DNA, the CDR3 is TGCAGCGCCTGGCCGACTAGCGAACACAATGAGCAGTTCTTC. This sequence encodes CSAWPTSEHNEQFF.

This chain joins TRBV5-1 and TRBJ2-7; 7 nucleotides match TRBD2. The CDR3 spans 14 residues. Germline values: CDR1 SGHRS, CDR2 YFSETQ. J gave up 2 bases and V 5 bases, and 7 bases lay outside the gene matches. The CDR3 protein is CASRYPGGTYEQYF. As DNA, the CDR3 is TGCGCCAGCAGATATCCCGGGGGGACCTACGAGCAGTACTTC.

The CDR3, as DNA: TGTGCCAGCAGTTTCGCGGCTAGTCAGCCCCAGCATTTT. Its protein product is CASSFAASQPQHF. This chain uses TRBV28 with TRBJ1-5; D not resolved. Trimming removed 3 bases at V and 6 bases at J, with 9 bases between. Germline V gives CDR1 MDHEN, CDR2 SYDVKM. This CDR3 spans 13 amino acids.

The chain combines TRBV6-1 with TRBJ2-2; maybe TRBD1 (5 bases). Per germline, CDR1 MNHNS and CDR2 SASEGT. The germline V and J ends were trimmed by 9 bases and 0 bases, with 11 bases remaining between them. The CDR3 extends over 14 amino acids. CDR3 DNA sequence: TGTGCCAGTTTGCCAGGGACGAACACCGGGGAGCTGTTTTTT. It encodes CASLPGTNTGELFF.

The chain recombines TRBV5-1 with TRBJ1-3, with D possibly TRBD1 on 6 matching bases. The CDR3 has 15 residues. Trimming stripped 4 bases from V and 7 bases from J, with 18 bases between. Germline CDR1 SGHRS, CDR2 YFSETQ. The CDR3 sequence is CASSPAGVVGNTIYF. CDR3 nucleotides: TGCGCCAGCAGCCCGGCAGGGGTGGTAGGGAACACCATATATTTT.

V and J are TRBV6-5 and TRBJ2-5; D may be TRBD2 (6 bases). The length of the CDR3 is 14 residues. The V end lost 1 base, the J end lost 0 bases, and 6 bases lay between the germline ends. Germline loops: CDR1 MNHEY, CDR2 SVGAGI. In nucleotides, the CDR3 is TGTGCCAGCAGTTACTGGGGGGACCAAGAGACCCAGTACTTC. Translation gives CASSYWGDQETQYF.

The rearrangement links TRBV7-9 to TRBJ1-1; D uncertain. V gave up 5 bases and J gave up 3 bases, with 4 bases separating them. The length of the CDR3 is 11 residues. Per germline, CDR1 SEHNR and CDR2 FQNEAQ (reference sequence). The DNA of the CDR3 is TGTGCCAGCAGCCTGTACACTGAAGCTTTCTTT. This gives the protein CASSLYTEAFF. Drawing the rest from reference TRBV7-9 and TRBJ1-1, the complete variable domain is DTGVSQNPRHKITKRGQNVTFRCDPISEHNRLYWYRQTLGQGPEFLTYFQNEAQLEKSRLLSDRFSAERPKGSFSTLEIQRTEQGDSAMYLCASSLYTEAFFGQGTRLTVV.

V and J are TRBV10-3 and TRBJ2-7, with 11 bases aligning to TRBD2. V lost 3 bases to trimming and J lost 1 base; unmatched junction nucleotides: 11. The CDR3 is made up of 18 amino acids. Per the germline V gene, CDR1 is ENHRY and CDR2 is SYGVKD. CDR3 protein: CAISDQPGRLAGSYEQYF. CDR3 coding DNA: TGTGCCATCAGTGACCAACCGGGGAGACTAGCGGGGTCCTACGAGCAGTACTTC.

The chain has TRBV7-2 and TRBJ2-1, with a possible D match to TRBD1 (6 bases). The germline V gene encodes CDR1 SGHTA and CDR2 FQGNSA. The ends were cut back, 5 bases at V and 4 bases at J, with 18 bases in the middle. The CDR3 extends over 16 amino acids. The CDR3 DNA reads TGTGCCAGCAGCAATCCAACAAGAGGGGGATACAATGAGCAGTTCTTC. Translation gives CASSNPTRGGYNEQFF.

The chain carries TRBV4-1 and TRBJ2-2, with 9 positions matching TRBD2. The CDR3 sequence is 19 residues long. The J segment lost 5 bases and the V segment lost 4 bases, leaving 17 bases of the junction unmatched. The germline gives CDR1 MGHRA, CDR2 YSYEKL. The CDR3 sequence: CASSRGSSGGLTWTGELFF. CDR3 nucleotides: TGCGCCAGCAGCCGAGGATCGAGCGGGGGGCTAACCTGGACCGGGGAGCTGTTTTTT.

The chain links TRBV6-1 to TRBJ2-3, with 8 bases identical to TRBD2. With 0 bases clipped from V and 4 bases from J, the junction kept 3 bases outside the gene matches. Per the germline V gene, CDR1 is MNHNS and CDR2 is SASEGT. CDR3 length: 15 amino acids. The CDR3 DNA reads TGTGCCAGCAGTGAAGCGCGGGGGGTGTCAGATACGCAGTATTTT. It yields the protein CASSEARGVSDTQYF.

The chain employs TRBV6-5 and TRBJ2-5, with 9 bases lining up with TRBD2. The CDR3 covers 13 residues. V shed 8 bases and J 3 bases; nucleotides not matched to a gene: 4. Germline lookup yields CDR1 MNHEY and CDR2 SVGAGI. The CDR3 sequence is CASSRGGEETQYF. For the CDR3, the DNA is TGTGCCAGCTCTCGCGGGGGGGAAGAGACCCAGTACTTC.

The gene calls are TRBV2 and TRBJ2-3; D perhaps matches TRBD1 (5 bases). V was clipped by 3 bases and J by 0 bases, with 7 bases between them. Germline V CDR1 and CDR2: SNHLY, FYNNEI. The CDR3 runs 14 residues. CDR3 nucleotide sequence: TGTGCCAGCAGTGAGGGGCGGAGCACAGATACGCAGTATTTT. This encodes CASSEGRSTDTQYF.

The chain is built from TRBV29-1 and TRBJ2-5; 8 nucleotides agree with TRBD1. Germline assignment: CDR1 SQVTM and CDR2 ANQGSEA. The CDR3 has 13 residues. With V trimmed by 7 bases and J by 1 base, 5 bases remained unmatched. CDR3 protein: CSAADRAQETQYF. The CDR3 region has the DNA TGCAGCGCCGCGGACAGGGCCCAAGAGACCCAGTACTTC.

The chain employs TRBV6-5 and TRBJ1-3; a weak D match, TRBD1 (5 bases). Germline assignment: CDR1 MNHEY and CDR2 SVGAGI. Trimming removed 6 bases from V and 0 bases from J, with 12 bases in between. The CDR3 has 15 residues. The CDR3 region has the DNA TGTGCCAGCAGCTCCGACAGACCCTCTGGAAACACCATATATTTT. Translated, it gives CASSSDRPSGNTIYF.